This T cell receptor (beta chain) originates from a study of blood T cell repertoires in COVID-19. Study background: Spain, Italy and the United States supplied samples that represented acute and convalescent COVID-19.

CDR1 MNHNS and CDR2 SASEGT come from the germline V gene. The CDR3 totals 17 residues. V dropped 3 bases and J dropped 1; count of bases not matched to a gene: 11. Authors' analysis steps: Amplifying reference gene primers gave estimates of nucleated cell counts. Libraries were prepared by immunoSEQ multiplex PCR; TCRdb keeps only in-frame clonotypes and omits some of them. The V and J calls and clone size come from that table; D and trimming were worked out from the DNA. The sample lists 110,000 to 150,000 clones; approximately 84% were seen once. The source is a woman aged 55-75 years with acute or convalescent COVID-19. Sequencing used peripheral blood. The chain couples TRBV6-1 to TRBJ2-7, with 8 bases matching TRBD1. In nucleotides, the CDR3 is TGTGCCAGCAGTGACAGGGGGCTTCATAGTAAGTCCTACGAGCAGTACTTC. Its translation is CASSDRGLHSKSYEQYF.